The T cell receptor (beta chain) under discussion was sequenced for a study of PD-1 blockade in classical Hodgkin lymphoma. Background on the study: Administration of nivolumab to patients was at 3 mg/kg intravenously every 2 weeks.

Described time point: cycle 4 day 1 (C4D1), after 6 weeks of nivolumab. The patients all showed relapse after autologous stem cell transplantation, while their brentuximab vedotin exposure varied. Starting with thawed PBMCs, CD4+ T cells were purified by magnetic negative selection. For this clone: The antigen is not known.

The data were produced by immunoSEQ multiplex PCR, yet TCRdb's version contains in-frame clones alone and is incomplete. The table lists fewer than 20,000 clones, 60% to 85% of them singletons. CDR3 size: 18 residues. Trimming stripped 7 bases from V and 5 bases from J, with 28 bases between. CDR1 and CDR2 from the germline V gene are SGHRS and YFSETQ. Broader study findings: Reported findings placed baseline TCR diversity lower in newly diagnosed patients (compared with healthy donors).

This specimen consisted of CD4+ T cells from blood, obtained before the fourth cycle of nivolumab. This receptor was obtained from a human donor with classical Hodgkin lymphoma. The gene calls are TRBV5-1 and TRBJ2-1, with D maybe TRBD2 (5 bases). The CDR3 loop is CASGPMLSGLASDNEQFF. CDR3 coding DNA: TGCGCCAGCGGACCAATGTTGAGCGGTTTGGCCTCTGACAATGAGCAGTTCTTC. The complete variable domain, with remaining parts taken from reference TRBV5-1 and TRBJ2-1, reads KAGVTQTPRYLIKTRGQQVTLSCSPISGHRSVSWYQQTPGQGLQFLFEYFSETQRNKGNFPGRFSGRQFSNSRSEMNVSTLELGDSALYLCASGPMLSGLASDNEQFFGPGTRLTVL.